This TCR beta chain was recorded in a study of shared clonotypes between healthy human individuals. Germline V lookup: CDR1 SGHTA, CDR2 FQGNSA. The CDR3 is made up of 14 amino acids. Trimming took 2 bases from V and 5 from J, leaving 12 bases between them. Profiled with immunoSEQ multiplex PCR; TCRdb holds only in-frame clones, not every one. The repertoire holds fewer than 1.8 million clones, with less than 99% as singletons. The rearrangement uses TRBV7-2 and TRBJ2-5, with a tentative D call TRBD2 (5 bases). Sequenced material: naive CD4+ T cells sorted from blood. Subset specified: CD45RA+ positively selected. The sequence was obtained from a man younger than 45 in good health. The DNA for the CDR3 is TGTGCCAGCAGCTTAAACTTCCGAGGGGAGACCCAGTACTTC. Translation gives CASSLNFRGETQYF.